The 13 T cell receptor beta chains below come from one sample, sequenced in a study of blood T cell repertoires in COVID-19. Profiling relied on immunoSEQ multiplex PCR, and the TCRdb table lists in-frame clones only, not all of them. This sample has hundreds of thousands of clones, with 82% found just once. Sequencing was done on a sample of peripheral blood. These receptors all come from a woman between 65 and 79 years old with acute or convalescent COVID-19.

This chain links TRBV3-1 (or the pseudogene TRBV3-2) with TRBJ2-2, with D perhaps matching TRBD1 (6 bases). This CDR3 is built from 14 residues. V dropped 0 bases and J dropped 10 bases, with 12 bases sitting between them. Germline loops: CDR1 LGHDT, CDR2 YNNKEL (reference sequence). CDR3 bases: TGTGCCAGCAGCCAAGATCTGAACAGGGTGGAGCTGTTTTTT. Residues: CASSQDLNRVELFF.

This chain joins TRBV18 and TRBJ2-7; 7 positions agree with TRBD1. The CDR3 sequence is 14 residues long. After removal of 1 base from V and 3 bases from J, the junction contained 3 bases not matched to a gene. The germline CDR1 and CDR2 sequences are KGHSH and LQKENI. The CDR3 region has the DNA TGTGCCAGCTCACCACAGGGGGCGAACTACGAGCAGTACTTC. Translating it yields CASSPQGANYEQYF.

CDR3 residues: CASSQLEDSPFYYEQYF. The CDR3 nucleotides are TGTGCCAGCAGCCAATTGGAGGACAGCCCCTTTTACTACGAGCAGTACTTC. The chain joins TRBV3-1 (or the pseudogene TRBV3-2) to TRBJ2-7, with D perhaps TRBD1 (6 bases). Trimming removed 2 bases at V and 3 bases at J, with 20 bases between. Germline V gene sequence: CDR1 LGHDT, CDR2 YNNKEL (reference sequence). The CDR3 contains 17 residues.

This chain joins TRBV5-1 and TRBJ1-2; 10 bases align to TRBD1. CDR1 is SGHRS and CDR2 is YFSETQ in the germline V gene. This CDR3 spans 15 amino acids. Trimming removed 0 bases from V and 4 bases from J; junction bases left unmatched: 3. The CDR3 here is CASSLEGQGGYGYTF. In nucleotides, the CDR3 is TGCGCCAGCAGCTTGGAAGGACAGGGGGGCTATGGCTACACCTTC.

The chain has TRBV10-1 and TRBJ2-3; TRBD2 matches at 9 bases. V shed 1 base and J 2 bases; nucleotides not matched to a gene: 10. Germline CDR1 WNHNN, CDR2 SYGVQD (reference sequence). This CDR3 spans 18 amino acids. CDR3 nucleotides: TGCGCCAGCAGTGAGTTAGTAAGGCGGGGGGGTAACACAGATACGCAGTATTTT. It yields the protein CASSELVRRGGNTDTQYF.

CDR3 in DNA: TGTGCCAGCAGTTACGGTTACGGAGGTTCCTACGAGCAGTACTTC. It specifies CASSYGYGGSYEQYF. The chain combines TRBV6-5 with TRBJ2-7; a weak D match, TRBD2 (5 bases). Trimming shortened V by 2 bases and J by 1 base, and 12 bases separated the two germline ends. The CDR3 spans 15 residues. Germline CDR1 MNHEY, CDR2 SVGAGI.

This clone was seen a handful of times. The rearrangement links TRBV4-2 to TRBJ1-2; 8 bases map to TRBD1. CDR3 length: 14 residues. With V trimmed by 4 bases and J by 3 bases, 4 bases remained unmatched. From germline, CDR1 is LGHNA and CDR2 YNFKEQ. This CDR3 reads CASSPGGFDYGYTF. The CDR3 coding sequence is TGTGCCAGCAGCCCAGGGGGCTTTGACTATGGCTACACCTTC.

This chain joins TRBV4-2 and TRBJ2-4; 9 bases agree with TRBD1. Losses at the gene ends were 6 bases for V and 2 bases for J; bases not matched to a gene: 5. The CDR3 spans 15 residues. The germline V gene has CDR1 LGHNA and CDR2 YNFKEQ. The CDR3 region is CASSGQGISKNIQYF. CDR3 nucleotides: TGTGCCAGCAGTGGACAGGGGATTTCCAAAAACATTCAGTACTTC.

The V and J genes are TRBV2 and TRBJ1-4, with D tentatively TRBD1 (5 bases). The V end was cut by 4 bases, the J end by 4 bases, with 13 bases between. CDR1 and CDR2 from the germline V gene are SNHLY and FYNNEI. The CDR3 is 15 residues long. CDR3 amino acids: CASSGQGQFNEKLFF. In nucleotides, the CDR3 is TGTGCCAGCAGTGGGCAGGGTCAATTTAATGAAAAACTGTTTTTT.

This chain links TRBV21-1 with TRBJ2-7; the DNA was not used to check the table's D call, TRBD2. TRBV21-1 is an annotated pseudogene. The CDR3 consists of 15 residues. CDR3 bases: TGTGCCAGCAGCAAACCGAGTCGAGGCATTTACGAGCAGTACTTC. Translated, it gives CASSKPSRGIYEQYF.

The V gene is TRBV5-1, the J gene TRBJ2-1; a possible D gene is TRBD2 (5 bases). The ends were cut back, 1 base at V and 8 bases at J, with 16 bases in the middle. The CDR3 spans 15 residues. The germline gives CDR1 SGHRS, CDR2 YFSETQ. For the CDR3, the DNA is TGCGCCAGCAGCTTGTCGGGGAAGTCGACTTATGAGCAGTTCTTC. Its translation is CASSLSGKSTYEQFF.

The chain carries TRBV10-3 and TRBJ2-7, with 9 bases fitting TRBD2. CDR1 is ENHRY, CDR2 SYGVKD, per germline. This CDR3 has 14 residues. Trimming took 8 bases from V and 4 from J; bases not matched to a gene: 9. CDR3 in DNA: TGTGCCATCCGAACGGGACTAGCCAGTTACGAGCAGTACTTC. Its protein product is CAIRTGLASYEQYF.

The genes are TRBV5-4 and TRBJ2-7; 11 positions match TRBD2. V was pared by 0 bases and J by 7 bases, with 6 bases of the junction left unmatched. Germline assignment: CDR1 SGHNT and CDR2 YYREEE (reference sequence). The CDR3 loop spans 15 amino acids. The CDR3 loop is CASSLGPSGGFEQYF. The DNA of the CDR3 is TGTGCCAGCAGCTTGGGCCCTAGCGGGGGGTTTGAGCAGTACTTC.